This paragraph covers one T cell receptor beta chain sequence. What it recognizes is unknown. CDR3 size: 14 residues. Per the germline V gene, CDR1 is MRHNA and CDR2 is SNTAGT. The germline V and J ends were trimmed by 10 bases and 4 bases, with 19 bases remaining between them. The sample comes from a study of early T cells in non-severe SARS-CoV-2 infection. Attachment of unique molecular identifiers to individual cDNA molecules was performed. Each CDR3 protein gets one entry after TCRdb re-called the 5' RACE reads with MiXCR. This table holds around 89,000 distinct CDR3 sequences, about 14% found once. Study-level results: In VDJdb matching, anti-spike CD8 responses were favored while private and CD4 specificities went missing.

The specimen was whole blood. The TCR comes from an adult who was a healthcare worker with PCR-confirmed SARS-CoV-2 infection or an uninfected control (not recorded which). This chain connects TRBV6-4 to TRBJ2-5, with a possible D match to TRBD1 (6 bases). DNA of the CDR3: TGTGCCATCCCGGACAGAAGAAGGGGAGAGACCCAGTACTTC. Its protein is CAIPDRRRGETQYF.